The T cell receptor (beta chain) described here comes from a study of vaccination and CD4 T cells after COVID-19. Cultured CD4+ T cell DNA underwent sequencing with the Oncomine TCR Beta short-read assay. Using its own MiXCR run on the PCR reads, TCRdb lists one record per CDR3 protein. The sample contains 20,000 to 25,000 distinct CDR3 sequences, under 70% of which appear only once. Whole-study results and caveats: Researchers report that 304 of 307 vaccine-specific clones in convalescent patients proved spike mono-reactive.

Treatment indicated: approximately 9-day PBMC culture with coronavirus spike peptide pools or control peptides (ViraFEST assay). This clonotype has just a few counts. Its antigen is currently unknown. Here the sequenced sample was CD4+ T cells from blood, cultured in vitro, taken after SARS-CoV-2 vaccination. The TCR sequence derives from a human donor who received a COVID-19 vaccine.

CDR3: CASSLNSATEAFF. The CDR3 DNA reads as TGTGCCAGCAGCTTAAATTCGGCCACTGAAGCTTTCTTT. This chain links TRBV7-9 with TRBJ1-1; no clear D. The CDR3 loop spans 13 amino acids. Germline CDR1 is SEHNR and CDR2 is FQNEAQ (reference sequence). Trimming removed 2 bases at V and 4 bases at J, with 8 bases between. Full variable domain (remainder filled in from reference TRBV7-9 and TRBJ1-1): DTGVSQNPRHKITKRGQNVTFRCDPISEHNRLYWYRQTLGQGPEFLTYFQNEAQLEKSRLLSDRFSAERPKGSFSTLEIQRTEQGDSAMYLCASSLNSATEAFFGQGTRLTVV.